One sample yielded the 23 T cell receptor beta chains listed below, sequenced in a study of T-cell memory formation after mild COVID-19. MiXCR, applied by TCRdb to the 5' RACE reads, yields one record per CDR3 protein. This sample has 450,000 or so distinct CDR3 sequences; 20% to 30% occur once, and the top ten carry about 12%. Sequences were obtained from PBMCs or a T cell subset sorted from them (not recorded which). The receptors shown here come from an adult woman who had mild COVID-19 (a few samples of this study predate the infection). Cell type and time point are not known.

This clonotype was detected ten times or more. The chain combines TRBV12-3 or TRBV12-4 with TRBJ1-5; possible D gene TRBD1, 5 bases. The V gene lost 3 bases and the J gene lost 4 bases, with 7 bases spanning the gap. The CDR3 extends over 13 amino acids. CDR3 region: CASSFGGNQPQHF. In DNA, the CDR3 is TGTGCCAGCAGTTTCGGGGGGAATCAGCCCCAGCATTTT.

J is TRBJ1-2 and V is TRBV4-1; a weak D match, TRBD1 (5 bases). CDR3 length: 15 residues. Trimming took 8 bases from V and 8 from J, leaving 24 bases between them. Looked up from germline, CDR1 is MGHRA and CDR2 is YSYEKL. Written as DNA, the CDR3 is TGCGCCAGCCGCGAAGGGGACGGAATCTATGTCGGCTACACCTTC. Amino acids: CASREGDGIYVGYTF.

A few counts support this clonotype. The V gene is TRBV29-1, the J gene TRBJ2-1; no clear D gene. Germline V gene data show CDR1 as SQVTM and CDR2 as ANQGSEA. Trimming cost V 2 bases and J 7 bases, with 12 bases left between them. This CDR3 has 13 amino acids. In nucleotides, the CDR3 is TGCAGCGTTGAATCTACTGTCTTGAATGAGCAGTTCTTC. This translates into CSVESTVLNEQFF.

This clonotype was observed a single time. The rearrangement uses TRBV5-5 and TRBJ1-3, with 7 bases fitting TRBD1. Germline lookup yields CDR1 SGHKS and CDR2 YYEKEE (reference sequence). The V and J ends lost 3 bases and 0 bases, in that order; junction bases with no gene match: 3. The CDR3 is made up of 15 amino acids. The CDR3 protein is CASSSGTDSGNTIYF. CDR3 in DNA: TGTGCCAGCAGCTCGGGGACAGACTCTGGAAACACCATATATTTT.

This clonotype was found a few times. The gene calls are TRBV20-1 and TRBJ1-2; D perhaps matches TRBD1 (6 bases). Germline CDR1 reads DFQATT; CDR2 reads SNEGSKA (reference sequence). V was shortened by 0 bases and J by 4 bases, with 9 bases between the two germline ends. The CDR3 sequence is 13 residues long. The CDR3 region has the DNA TGCAGTGCTAGAGATATGGACAGCTATGGCTACACCTTC. Translating gives CSARDMDSYGYTF.

The table lists this clonotype with a few counts. The gene calls are TRBV7-9 and TRBJ2-3; D is uncertain. This CDR3 is 15 amino acids long. V lost 2 bases to trimming and J lost 5 bases, with 14 bases between them. Germline V gene sequence: CDR1 SEHNR, CDR2 FQNEAQ (reference sequence). CDR3 residues: CASSLFDGPGDTQYF. The CDR3 DNA reads as TGTGCCAGCAGCTTATTCGACGGACCTGGAGATACGCAGTATTTT.

The chain links TRBV5-4 to TRBJ2-2; weak D call: TRBD1 (6 bases). V was cut by 1 base and J by 5 bases, with 15 bases left in between. This CDR3 contains 16 residues. CDR1 and CDR2 from the germline V gene are SGHNT and YYREEE (reference sequence). The CDR3, as DNA: TGTGCCAGCAGCTTGCTTGGCAGGGGAAGGACCGGGGAGCTGTTTTTT. Translating it yields CASSLLGRGRTGELFF.

The CDR3 loop is CASSSGLARGREQFF. As DNA, the CDR3 is TGTGCCAGCAGCTCCGGACTAGCCCGCGGTAGGGAGCAGTTCTTC. The chain has TRBV11-2 and TRBJ2-1; 8 bases align to TRBD2. The CDR3 spans 15 residues. Germline CDR1 reads SGHAT; CDR2 reads FQNNGV. V lost 4 bases, J lost 10 bases, and 12 bases stayed unmatched.

The V call is TRBV27, the J call TRBJ2-7; D gene ambiguous. CDR1 is MNHEY, CDR2 SMNVEV, per germline (reference sequence). CDR3 length: 13 amino acids. V lost 3 bases and J 5 bases, leaving 11 bases between the germline ends. The DNA for the CDR3 is TGTGCCAGCAGTTTTTCCCCGGAGCACGAGCAGTACTTC. It codes for CASSFSPEHEQYF.

The table lists this clonotype with a count of one. This chain links TRBV14 with TRBJ2-7; 13 nucleotides line up with TRBD2. With 4 bases clipped from V and 4 bases from J, the junction kept 10 bases outside the gene matches. The germline gives CDR1 SGHDN, CDR2 FVKESK. The CDR3 runs 17 residues. The CDR3: CASSLRLAGGSSYEQYF. In DNA, the CDR3 is TGTGCCAGCAGCCTCCGACTAGCGGGAGGTAGTAGTTACGAGCAGTACTTC. The variable domain in full, with the rest retrieved from reference TRBV14 and TRBJ2-7, is EAGVTQFPSHSVIEKGQTVTLRCDPISGHDNLYWYRRVMGKEIKFLLHFVKESKQDESGMPNNRFLAERTGGTYSTLKVQPAELEDSGVYFCASSLRLAGGSSYEQYFGPGTRLTVT.

CDR3 region: CASRENRGGYGYTF. The CDR3 nucleotides are TGTGCCAGCAGGGAAAACAGGGGCGGGTATGGCTACACCTTC. V is TRBV2 and J is TRBJ1-2; 7 bases match TRBD1. CDR1 and CDR2 from the germline V gene are SNHLY and FYNNEI. The V segment lost 6 bases and the J segment 5 bases; nucleotides outside the gene matches: 9. CDR3 length equals 14 residues.

This clonotype was seen more than once but under ten times. J is TRBJ2-3 and V is TRBV29-1; TRBD2 matches 10 bases. V shed 1 base, J shed 6 bases, and the junction held 7 bases outside the gene matches. CDR3 length equals 15 residues. Germline loops: CDR1 SQVTM, CDR2 ANQGSEA. The CDR3 here is CSVEGGAGGADTQYF. The CDR3 DNA reads as TGCAGCGTTGAAGGTGGAGCGGGAGGGGCGGATACGCAGTATTTT.

This clonotype was found many times. The CDR3 DNA reads TGTGCCAGCAGTTCCTTAGAGACCCAGTACTTC. Translated: CASSSLETQYF. The chain carries TRBV6-5 and TRBJ2-5; D not resolved. CDR3 length: 11 residues. Per the germline V gene, CDR1 is MNHEY and CDR2 is SVGAGI. V was shortened by 4 bases and J by 4 bases, with 4 bases between the two germline ends.

This clonotype appeared a few times. This sequence joins TRBV30 and TRBJ2-2; a weak D match, TRBD2 (5 bases). Germline CDR1 reads GTSNPN; CDR2 reads SVGIG (reference sequence). The CDR3 spans 12 residues. Trimming stripped 8 bases from V and 1 base from J, with 8 bases between. CDR3 nucleotides: TGTGCCGGAGGAGGGAACACCGGGGAGCTGTTTTTT. Residues: CAGGGNTGELFF.

This clonotype was detected only a few times. The genes are TRBV9 and TRBJ1-1; D ambiguous. The CDR3 length is 15 residues. V was shortened by 4 bases and J by 0 bases, with 13 bases between the two germline ends. CDR1 is SGDLS and CDR2 is YYNGEE in the germline V gene. The CDR3 region has the DNA TGTGCCAGCAGCCCGGGATTTGGTATGAACACTGAAGCTTTCTTT. Translation gives CASSPGFGMNTEAFF.

This clonotype has more than one count but fewer than ten. The chain recombines TRBV5-1 with TRBJ1-2; D not resolved. This CDR3 has 13 residues. V lost 0 bases, J lost 7 bases, and 10 bases lay in between. Germline V CDR1 and CDR2: SGHRS, YFSETQ. The CDR3 region is CASSLDPAAGYTF. The CDR3 DNA is TGCGCCAGCAGCTTGGACCCAGCGGCTGGCTACACCTTC.

This clonotype has a handful of counts. V is TRBV5-6 and J is TRBJ2-7, with TRBD2 matching over 11 bases. The germline V gene encodes CDR1 SGHDT and CDR2 YYEEEE. The trim removed 5 bases at V and 4 bases at J, leaving 5 bases unmatched. This CDR3 has 14 amino acids. The CDR3 here is CASSSVAGGYEQYF. CDR3 nucleotides: TGTGCCAGCAGTTCTGTAGCGGGAGGGTACGAGCAGTACTTC.

This clonotype has only a few counts. The V call is TRBV5-8, the J call TRBJ2-4, with D perhaps matching TRBD1 or TRBD2 (5 bases each). Trimming removed 1 base at V and 0 bases at J, with 11 bases between. Germline CDR1 is SGHTS and CDR2 is YDEGEE. This CDR3 is 16 amino acids long. In DNA form, the CDR3 reads TGTGCCAGCAGCTTGTTGGGGGTACTAGCCAAAAACATTCAGTACTTC. Residues: CASSLLGVLAKNIQYF.

This clonotype was counted a few times. This chain links TRBV7-9 with TRBJ2-3; D tentatively reads TRBD1 or TRBD2 (6 bases each). Germline CDR1 reads SEHNR; CDR2 reads FQNEAQ (reference sequence). The CDR3 covers 19 residues. The germline V and J ends were trimmed by 4 bases and 0 bases, with 23 bases remaining between them. The CDR3 loop reads CASSSEGGLRKGSTDTQYF. In DNA, the CDR3 is TGTGCCAGCAGCTCGGAGGGGGGCCTTCGGAAGGGGAGCACAGATACGCAGTATTTT.

This clonotype was seen only a few times. The rearrangement links TRBV7-2 to TRBJ1-1; D uncertain. The germline gives CDR1 SGHTA, CDR2 FQGNSA. This CDR3 comprises 18 residues. V lost 3 bases and J 1 base, leaving 21 bases between the germline ends. CDR3 sequence: CASSFLPRGLNQNTEAFF. CDR3 bases: TGTGCCAGCAGCTTCCTTCCCCGGGGTCTCAATCAGAACACTGAAGCTTTCTTT.

This clonotype was observed a few times. The genes are TRBV6-4 and TRBJ2-1; D may correspond to TRBD1 or TRBD2 (5 bases each). Germline lookup yields CDR1 MRHNA and CDR2 SNTAGT. The CDR3 is 12 amino acids. V was shortened by 3 bases and J by 8 bases, with 8 bases between the two germline ends. The CDR3 nucleotides are TGTGCCAGCAGTGATTTGGGGGATGAGCAGTTCTTC. Translating gives CASSDLGDEQFF.

This clonotype has only a few counts. This rearrangement joins TRBV7-3 to TRBJ1-1, with D perhaps TRBD1 (5 bases). Trimming took off 2 bases at V and 0 bases at J, with 10 bases between the two ends. Germline CDR1 is SGHTA and CDR2 is FQGTGA. The CDR3 sequence is 15 residues long. CDR3 residues: CASSLFGGMNTEAFF. Here the CDR3 DNA reads TGTGCCAGCAGCTTATTCGGGGGTATGAACACTGAAGCTTTCTTT.

This chain connects TRBV21-1 to TRBJ2-2. TRBV21-1 is a pseudogene segment. The CDR3 has 14 residues. CDR3 in amino acids: CASSKRYNTGELFF. The CDR3 DNA reads TGTGCCAGCAGCAAAAGATACAACACCGGGGAGCTGTTTTTT.